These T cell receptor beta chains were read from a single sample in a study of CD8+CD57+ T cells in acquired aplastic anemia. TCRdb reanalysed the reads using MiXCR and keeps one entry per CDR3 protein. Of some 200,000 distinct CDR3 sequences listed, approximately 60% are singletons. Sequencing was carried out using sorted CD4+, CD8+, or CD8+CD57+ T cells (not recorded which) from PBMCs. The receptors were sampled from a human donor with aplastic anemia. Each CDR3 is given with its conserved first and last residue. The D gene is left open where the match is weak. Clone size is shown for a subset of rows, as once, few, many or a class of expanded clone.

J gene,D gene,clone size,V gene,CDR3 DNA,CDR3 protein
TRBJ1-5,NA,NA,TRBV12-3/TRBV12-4,TGTGCCAGCAGTTTCGAACACAATCAGCCCCAGCATTTT,CASSFEHNQPQHF
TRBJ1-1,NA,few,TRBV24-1,TGTGCCACCAGTATGACGTCGAACACTGAAGCTTTCTTT,CATSMTSNTEAFF
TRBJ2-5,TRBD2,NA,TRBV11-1,TGTGCCAGCAGCGAGGGACTAGCGGGGATTACCCAGTACTTC,CASSEGLAGITQYF
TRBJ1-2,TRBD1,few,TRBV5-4,TGTGCCAGCAGCCCGACAGGGGGACGAGGCTACACCTTC,CASSPTGGRGYTF
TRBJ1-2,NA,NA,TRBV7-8,TGTGCCAGCAGCTTGGGACGGGTACGAGAAACACGTTATGGCTACACCTTC,CASSLGRVRETRYGYTF
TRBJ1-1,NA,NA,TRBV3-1,TGTGCCAGCAGCCAAGATACGGCTGGAAGAGGAACTTTCTTT,CASSQDTAGRGTFF
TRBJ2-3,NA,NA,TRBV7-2,TGTGCCAGCAGACTCGCCAGGCACCTCACAGATACGCAGTATTTT,CASRLARHLTDTQYF
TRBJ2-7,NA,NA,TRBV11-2,TGTGCCAGCAGCTTAGATTCGGGGGTGAAGGGCTACGAGCAGTACTTC,CASSLDSGVKGYEQYF
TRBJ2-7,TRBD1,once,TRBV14,TGTGCCAGCAGCCAGGGAGGGACAGGGCGCGAGCAGTACTTC,CASSQGGTGREQYF
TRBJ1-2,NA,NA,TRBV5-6,TGTGCCAGCAGCCGGGACTCTCGAGAGGGCTACACCTTC,CASSRDSREGYTF
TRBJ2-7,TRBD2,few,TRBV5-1,TGCGCCAGCAGCTTGTTCGTCGGGACTAGCGGGAGGGCCGAGAGTGAGCAGTACTTC,CASSLFVGTSGRAESEQYF
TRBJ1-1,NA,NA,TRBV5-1,TGCGCCAGCAGCTGGGGGGGGGACACTGAAGCTTTCTTT,CASSWGGDTEAFF
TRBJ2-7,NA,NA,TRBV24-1,TGTGCCACCACCCTAACCGGGACGGCTCACGAGCAGTACTTC,CATTLTGTAHEQYF
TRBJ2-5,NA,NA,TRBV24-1,TGTGCCGCCAGTGATCCAGGACAGCAAGAGACCCAGTACTTC,CAASDPGQQETQYF
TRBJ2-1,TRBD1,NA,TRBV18,TGTGCCAGTCTCCTGGACAGGGGGCTCAGTGAGCAGTTCTTC,CASLLDRGLSEQFF